A single sample gave rise to the 25 T cell receptor beta chains below, sequenced in a study of beta chain features in type 1 diabetes. Study observations and caveats: People with Type 1 diabetes carried modestly yet significantly shorter TCRB CDR3s in all four CD4+ subsets.

For these TCRs, the target antigens are not known. The whole isolated RNA underwent reverse transcription, so sequencing captured expressed TCRB transcripts. The protocol was immunoSEQ multiplex PCR, while the TCRdb copy is restricted to in-frame clones and leaves out a portion. The sample shows roughly 260,000 clones, around 21% of them seen only once. Sequencing used naive CD4+ T cells from blood. The source of these receptors is a woman aged 35 to 49 with type 1 diabetes.

This clone was counted a few times. The chain employs TRBV7-3 and TRBJ2-3; 7 positions agree with TRBD2. Trimming cost V 2 bases and J 3 bases; bases outside gene matches: 2. The CDR3 has 14 amino acids. Per the germline V gene, CDR1 is SGHTA and CDR2 is FQGTGA. CDR3 protein: CASSLASGTDTQYF. Here the CDR3 DNA reads TGTGCCAGCAGCTTAGCTAGCGGAACAGATACGCAGTATTTT.

The V and J genes are TRBV6-6 and TRBJ1-5; 9 bases are shared with TRBD1. The CDR3 spans 16 residues. V lost 6 bases, J lost 1 base, and 7 bases stayed unmatched. CDR1 MNHNY and CDR2 SVGAGI come from the germline V gene (reference sequence). The CDR3: CASRSGTGRSNQPQHF. The CDR3 region has the DNA TGTGCCAGCAGAAGTGGGACAGGGAGGAGCAATCAGCCCCAGCATTTT.

This clone was detected only a few times. This chain uses TRBV6-1 with TRBJ1-5; 9 positions agree with TRBD1. V lost 6 bases, J lost 6 bases, and 6 bases stayed unmatched. Germline CDR1 and CDR2: MNHNS and SASEGT. This CDR3 has 14 amino acids. The CDR3 reads CASSRDREGQPQHF. The CDR3 DNA is TGTGCCAGCAGCCGGGACAGGGAGGGTCAGCCCCAGCATTTT.

This chain connects TRBV7-9 to TRBJ1-1; D unclear. The germline V and J ends were trimmed by 1 base and 5 bases, with 11 bases remaining between them. The CDR3 has 14 residues. Germline V lookup: CDR1 SEHNR, CDR2 FQNEAQ (reference sequence). As DNA, the CDR3 is TGTGCCAGCAGCTTAGGGAGGTTTGGTACTGAAGCTTTCTTT. As protein: CASSLGRFGTEAFF.

The J gene is TRBJ2-6, the V gene TRBV27, with a tentative D call TRBD1 (6 bases). Germline assignment: CDR1 MNHEY and CDR2 SMNVEV (reference sequence). The germline V and J ends were trimmed by 3 bases and 2 bases, with 8 bases remaining between them. The CDR3 spans 15 residues. The CDR3 bases are TGTGCCAGCAGTTTGGCAGGGGCTGGGGCCAACGTCCTGACTTTC. Protein: CASSLAGAGANVLTF.

This clone came up a few times. The chain recombines TRBV15 with TRBJ2-1; D ambiguous. Germline assignment: CDR1 LNHNV and CDR2 YYDKDF (reference sequence). With 0 bases removed from V and 0 bases from J, the gap between germline ends came to 9 bases. CDR3 length: 16 residues. Written as DNA, the CDR3 is TGTGCCACCAGCAGAGATAATCCGAGCTCCTACAATGAGCAGTTCTTC. Translated, it gives CATSRDNPSSYNEQFF.

This clone was found a few times. The CDR3 loop reads CASTRTAQETQYF. The CDR3 DNA reads TGCGCCAGCACCAGGACAGCTCAAGAGACCCAGTACTTC. The chain links TRBV5-1 to TRBJ2-5; possibly TRBD1 for D (6 bases). This CDR3 has 13 amino acids. The V end was cut by 6 bases, the J end by 2 bases, with 11 bases between. Looked up from germline, CDR1 is SGHRS and CDR2 is YFSETQ.

This clone was seen once. This chain links TRBV28 with TRBJ2-7, with TRBD2 matching over 7 bases. Germline-derived CDR1 and CDR2 are MDHEN and SYDVKM. The CDR3 is 15 residues long. V lost 5 bases and J lost 6; bases outside the gene matches: 13. The CDR3 protein is CASSSGEGYRGEQYF. CDR3 bases: TGTGCCAGCAGTAGCGGGGAGGGGTACCGGGGCGAGCAGTACTTC.

This clone was found once. The chain is built from TRBV28 and TRBJ1-2; 9 nucleotides align to TRBD1. Germline V gene sequence: CDR1 MDHEN, CDR2 SYDVKM. The CDR3 runs 16 residues. The junction had 20 bases not matched to a gene; V was cut back by 5 bases and J by 13 bases. CDR3 amino acids: CASSLMLEAGTGTRTF. In nucleotides, the CDR3 is TGTGCCAGCAGTCTTATGCTCGAGGCCGGGACAGGGACTCGCACCTTC.

The chain uses TRBV27 and TRBJ2-7; 9 nucleotides agree with TRBD1. The ends lost 6 bases at V and 2 bases at J; junction bases unmatched: 8. Germline assignment: CDR1 MNHEY and CDR2 SMNVEV (reference sequence). There are 15 residues in the CDR3. CDR3 nucleotides: TGTGCCAGCAGCCCCCGGGACAGGGATACCTACGAGCAGTACTTC. The encoded protein is CASSPRDRDTYEQYF.

This clone was detected a few times. The genes are TRBV29-1 and TRBJ2-7; TRBD2 agrees at 7 bases. With V trimmed by 6 bases and J by 3 bases, 11 bases remained unmatched. CDR3 size: 14 residues. CDR1 is SQVTM, CDR2 ANQGSEA, per germline. The CDR3 loop reads CSVQAGLHSYEQYF. In DNA form, the CDR3 reads TGCAGCGTCCAAGCGGGACTTCATAGCTACGAGCAGTACTTC.

This clone has a handful of counts. This rearrangement joins TRBV19 to TRBJ2-5; D unclear. This CDR3 region has 14 residues. Germline CDR1 is LNHDA and CDR2 is SQIVND (reference sequence). The ends were cut back, 3 bases at V and 5 bases at J, with 13 bases in the middle. The CDR3 bases are TGTGCCAGTAGTATGATCGCCCAGAGGGAGACCCAGTACTTC. It yields the protein CASSMIAQRETQYF.

This clone was seen a few times. The chain combines TRBV9 with TRBJ1-1; D possibly corresponds to TRBD1 (6 bases). The CDR3 has 16 residues. Trimming left V 4 bases short and J 0 bases short, with 16 bases between. CDR1 and CDR2 (germline): SGDLS, YYNGEE. The CDR3: CASSPRGDTLNTEAFF. The CDR3 DNA sequence: TGTGCCAGCAGCCCCCGGGGGGACACCTTGAACACTGAAGCTTTCTTT.

This chain links TRBV2 with TRBJ2-6; possible D gene TRBD2, 5 bases. The germline gives CDR1 SNHLY, CDR2 FYNNEI. This CDR3 region has 17 residues. Trimming removed 5 bases from V and 2 bases from J, with 16 bases in between. The CDR3 nucleotides are TGTGCCAGCAGTCCGAGCGGACTCATCGCTGGGGCCAACGTCCTGACTTTC. This gives the protein CASSPSGLIAGANVLTF. The full variable domain, with the rest looked up from reference TRBV2 and TRBJ2-6, is EPEVTQTPSHQVTQMGQEVILRCVPISNHLYFYWYRQILGQKVEFLVSFYNNEISEKSEIFDDQFSVERPDGSNFTLKIRSTKLEDSAMYFCASSPSGLIAGANVLTFGAGSRLTVL.

Written as DNA, the CDR3 is TGTGCCAGCAGCTTAGGGGACAGGGGGTACCAAGAGACCCAGTACTTC. Translating it yields CASSLGDRGYQETQYF. The chain carries TRBV7-8 and TRBJ2-5; 11 bases map to TRBD1. The junction had 1 base not matched to a gene; V was cut back by 1 base and J by 0 bases. Germline CDR1 SGHVS, CDR2 FQNEAQ. The CDR3 contains 16 residues.

The rearrangement joins TRBV5-4 to TRBJ2-5; 9 positions agree with TRBD2. Germline CDR1 reads SGHNT; CDR2 reads YYREEE (reference sequence). The V and J ends lost 6 bases and 2 bases, in that order; junction bases with no gene match: 8. The length of the CDR3 is 15 residues. The CDR3 spells CASNGLAGPQETQYF. The CDR3 nucleotides are TGTGCCAGCAACGGTCTAGCGGGACCGCAAGAGACCCAGTACTTC. The full variable domain, in which reference TRBV5-4 and TRBJ2-5 provide the parts outside the CDR3, is ETGVTQSPTHLIKTRGQQVTLRCSSQSGHNTVSWYQQALGQGPQFIFQYYREEENGRGNFPPRFSGLQFPNYSSELNVNALELDDSALYLCASNGLAGPQETQYFGPGTRLLVL.

In its sample, this clone was seen a few times. This sample also contains other DNA sequences that code for the same CDR3. The chain couples TRBV5-1 to TRBJ2-3; TRBD2 is a possible D gene (6 bases). Germline V gene lookup returns CDR1 SGHRS and CDR2 YFSETQ. V was shortened by 0 bases and J by 0 bases, with 8 bases between the two germline ends. The CDR3 spans 15 residues. The CDR3 sequence: CASSLAAGSTDTQYF. Written as DNA, the CDR3 is TGCGCCAGCAGCTTGGCGGCGGGAAGCACAGATACGCAGTATTTT.

V and J are TRBV28 and TRBJ2-1; 9 bases are a match to TRBD1. The junction had 16 bases not matched to a gene; V was cut back by 10 bases and J by 9 bases. Germline values: CDR1 MDHEN, CDR2 SYDVKM. The CDR3 covers 15 residues. CDR3 in amino acids: CATLFPGQGITEQFF. The CDR3 DNA reads TGTGCCACCTTATTCCCGGGACAGGGCATTACTGAGCAGTTCTTC.

This clone was seen a few times. V is TRBV29-1 and J is TRBJ2-2, with TRBD1 matching over 11 bases. V lost 2 bases and J lost 6; bases outside the gene matches: 11. Germline CDR1 SQVTM, CDR2 ANQGSEA. The CDR3 has 17 residues. In DNA, the CDR3 is TGCAGCGTTGAATACAGCGGACAGGGGGCCGGGGCCGGGGAGCTGTTTTTT. Its protein is CSVEYSGQGAGAGELFF.

This clone showed up just a few times. This chain uses TRBV5-1 with TRBJ1-2; perhaps TRBD1 as D (6 bases). Germline-derived CDR1 and CDR2 are SGHRS and YFSETQ. V was cut by 3 bases and J by 3 bases, with 12 bases left in between. The CDR3 covers 14 residues. CDR3 region: CASSWGTPDYGYTF. DNA for the CDR3: TGCGCCAGCAGCTGGGGGACACCCGACTATGGCTACACCTTC.

In this sample, this clone turned up a few times. Other DNA sequences in the same sample also yield this CDR3. The chain has TRBV29-1 and TRBJ2-7; D is ambiguous. V shed 6 bases and J shed 1 base, with 13 bases lying between them. Germline V gene data show CDR1 as SQVTM and CDR2 as ANQGSEA. The CDR3 length is 13 residues. This CDR3 is CSVTGDPSYEQYF. The CDR3 DNA reads as TGCAGCGTAACCGGAGACCCATCCTACGAGCAGTACTTC.

This clone occurred a few times. The V gene is TRBV4-3, the J gene TRBJ2-2; possible D gene TRBD2, 6 bases. The germline CDR1 and CDR2 sequences are LGHNA and YSLEER. V lost 3 bases and J 6 bases, leaving 8 bases between the germline ends. The CDR3 is 13 amino acids. The CDR3: CASSQTGAGELFF. In DNA, the CDR3 is TGCGCCAGCAGCCAGACGGGGGCCGGGGAGCTGTTTTTT.

The V gene is TRBV9, the J gene TRBJ2-7; weak D call: TRBD2 (6 bases). The ends were cut back, 4 bases at V and 3 bases at J, with 23 bases in the middle. This CDR3 region has 17 residues. CDR1 is SGDLS, CDR2 YYNGEE, per germline. The CDR3 sequence: CASSPSPASVKGYEQYF. CDR3 nucleotide sequence: TGTGCCAGCAGCCCCTCCCCAGCTAGCGTGAAGGGCTACGAGCAGTACTTC.

This chain links TRBV4-1 with TRBJ2-1; TRBD2 might be the D (5 bases). CDR1 and CDR2 from the germline V gene are MGHRA and YSYEKL. The length of the CDR3 is 15 residues. Trimming stripped 0 bases from V and 5 bases from J, with 11 bases between. CDR3 bases: TGCGCCAGCAGCCAAGATGAGACTACCGACAATGAGCAGTTCTTC. Translated, it gives CASSQDETTDNEQFF.

V usage is TRBV28 and J usage is TRBJ2-2; 9 bases line up with TRBD2. Per the germline V gene, CDR1 is MDHEN and CDR2 is SYDVKM. The CDR3 is 15 amino acids. V gave up 11 bases and J gave up 6 bases; unmatched junction bases: 13. CDR3 loop: CAAVARGGRSGELFF. The CDR3 DNA reads TGTGCCGCCGTGGCGCGGGGGGGGCGATCCGGGGAGCTGTTTTTT.